These 19 T cell receptor beta chains were all obtained from the same sample, sequenced in a study of control samples from healthy donors and cancer patients. Assay used: immunoSEQ multiplex PCR; TCRdb lists only in-frame clones, some missing. The sample includes 150,000 to 200,000 clones, roughly 90% of them seen just once. Sequenced input: blood. These receptors all come from a woman in her twenties or thirties in good health.

The chain combines TRBV28 with TRBJ1-5, with D uncertain. V was trimmed by 5 bases and J by 6 bases, leaving 5 bases between them. The CDR3 is 11 residues long. CDR1 and CDR2 (germline): MDHEN, SYDVKM. The CDR3 region has the DNA TGTGCCAGCAGTCTCAGTCAGCCCCAGCATTTT. Protein sequence: CASSLSQPQHF. Full variable domain (outside the CDR3, taken from reference TRBV28 and TRBJ1-5): DVKVTQSSRYLVKRTGEKVFLECVQDMDHENMFWYRQDPGLGLRLIYFSYDVKMKEKGDIPEGYSVSREKKERFSLILESASTNQTSMYLCASSLSQPQHFGDGTRLSIL.

Turning to this clone: This CDR3 is also generated by other DNA sequences in the sample. This chain connects TRBV7-9 to TRBJ1-1; 8 bases are a match to TRBD1. Germline CDR1 and CDR2: SEHNR and FQNEAQ (reference sequence). With V trimmed by 6 bases and J by 5 bases, 5 bases remained unmatched. CDR3 size: 13 residues. The CDR3 DNA sequence: TGTGCCAGCAGTCCTACAGGGGGAACTGAAGCTTTCTTT. This sequence encodes CASSPTGGTEAFF.

This chain links TRBV15 with TRBJ1-3; D is unclear. V lost 0 bases, J lost 2 bases, and 8 bases lay in between. CDR3 size: 15 residues. Germline assignment: CDR1 LNHNV and CDR2 YYDKDF (reference sequence). CDR3 sequence: CATSRDLGTGNTIYF. In nucleotides, the CDR3 is TGTGCCACCAGCAGAGATCTAGGGACTGGAAACACCATATATTTT.

The chain is built from TRBV10-3 and TRBJ1-2, with no clear D. V was shortened by 3 bases and J by 7 bases, with 18 bases between the two germline ends. Germline V lookup: CDR1 ENHRY, CDR2 SYGVKD. CDR3 length equals 15 residues. CDR3 coding DNA: TGTGCCATCAGTGATTTCCGGACGTCTATGGGTGGCTACACCTTC. The encoded protein is CAISDFRTSMGGYTF.

This chain connects TRBV11-2 to TRBJ1-1; D is uncertain. Trimming cost V 4 bases and J 4 bases, with 13 bases left between them. CDR3 length equals 14 residues. CDR1 SGHAT and CDR2 FQNNGV come from the germline V gene. CDR3 sequence: CASSSPGESTEAFF. As DNA, the CDR3 is TGTGCCAGCAGCTCGCCCGGTGAGAGCACTGAAGCTTTCTTT.

The chain carries TRBV10-2 and TRBJ2-7, with D possibly being TRBD2 (6 bases). Trimming left V 9 bases short and J 1 base short, with 13 bases between. Germline lookup yields CDR1 WSHSY and CDR2 SAAADI. This CDR3 spans 13 amino acids. CDR3 DNA: TGCGCCAGACCGGAGGGCAGTTCCTACGAGCAGTACTTC. It is translated as CARPEGSSYEQYF.

This chain connects TRBV27 to TRBJ2-7; 7 bases match TRBD1. CDR1 and CDR2 from the germline V gene are MNHEY and SMNVEV (reference sequence). Trimming cost V 5 bases and J 6 bases; bases outside gene matches: 7. The CDR3 length is 13 residues. The CDR3 coding sequence is TGTGCCAGCAGTCCCGGGACAGTTGGCGAGCAGTACTTC. This codes for CASSPGTVGEQYF.

This sequence joins TRBV19 and TRBJ1-1; the D gene is possibly TRBD1 (5 bases). Between the trimmed V and J ends, which lost 1 base and 7 bases, there was a span of 7 bases. Germline V gene sequence: CDR1 LNHDA, CDR2 SQIVND (reference sequence). The CDR3 covers 12 residues. Written as DNA, the CDR3 is TGTGCCAGTAGTATAGGGGACGGTGAAGCTTTCTTT. Translating gives CASSIGDGEAFF.

This chain uses TRBV2 with TRBJ2-5; no clear D. With 2 bases removed from V and 1 base from J, the gap between germline ends came to 8 bases. The CDR3 loop spans 14 amino acids. Germline values: CDR1 SNHLY, CDR2 FYNNEI. CDR3 in DNA: TGTGCCAGCAGTGAAACACGGCCCCAAGAGACCCAGTACTTC. It encodes CASSETRPQETQYF.

The rearrangement uses TRBV6-5 and TRBJ1-3; TRBD1 matches 9 bases. There are 14 residues in the CDR3. V trimming: 6 bases; J trimming: 6 bases; junction bases outside the gene matches: 6. CDR1 MNHEY and CDR2 SVGAGI come from the germline V gene. CDR3: CASRPTGGVNTIYF. For the CDR3, the DNA is TGTGCCAGCAGGCCGACAGGGGGTGTAAACACCATATATTTT.

CDR3: CASSLVSSGSDEQYF. The CDR3 coding sequence is TGTGCCAGCAGTTTAGTTTCCAGCGGGAGCGACGAGCAGTACTTC. The chain links TRBV27 to TRBJ2-7; TRBD2 matches at 8 bases. CDR1 is MNHEY and CDR2 is SMNVEV in the germline V gene (reference sequence). The CDR3 sequence is 15 residues long. V trimming: 2 bases; J trimming: 5 bases; junction bases outside the gene matches: 8.

V is TRBV4-2 and J is TRBJ2-1; D not certain. Between the trimmed V and J ends, which lost 1 base and 0 bases, there was a span of 10 bases. CDR1 and CDR2 (germline): LGHNA, YNFKEQ. The CDR3 is made up of 16 amino acids. In nucleotides, the CDR3 is TGTGCCAGCAGCCAAGGTCTTCCGAGCTCCTACAATGAGCAGTTCTTC. Translated: CASSQGLPSSYNEQFF.

CDR3: CASSVGTSGSLGDTQYF. In nucleotides, the CDR3 is TGTGCCAGCAGCGTCGGGACTAGCGGGAGTTTGGGAGATACGCAGTATTTT. The V gene is TRBV9, the J gene TRBJ2-3; 14 bases align to TRBD2. The germline V gene encodes CDR1 SGDLS and CDR2 YYNGEE. The CDR3 sequence is 17 residues long. The V segment lost 2 bases and the J segment 5 bases; nucleotides outside the gene matches: 7.

The chain carries TRBV24-1 and TRBJ2-1; perhaps TRBD2 as D (6 bases). The V end was cut by 5 bases, the J end by 1 base, with 8 bases between. The CDR3 is 14 amino acids. The germline V gene has CDR1 KGHDR and CDR2 SFDVKD. CDR3 nucleotide sequence: TGTGCCACCAGTGCGGAGGGGTCCTACAATGAGCAGTTCTTC. Translated, it gives CATSAEGSYNEQFF.

The chain carries TRBV5-4 and TRBJ2-2, with TRBD1 matching 12 bases. The CDR3 totals 15 residues. The V segment lost 4 bases and the J segment 7 bases; nucleotides outside the gene matches: 5. Germline CDR1 SGHNT, CDR2 YYREEE (reference sequence). This chain's CDR3 is CASSRGQGAFGELFF. The CDR3 DNA is TGTGCCAGCAGCCGGGGACAGGGGGCGTTCGGGGAGCTGTTTTTT. The entire variable domain, with the rest obtained from reference TRBV5-4 and TRBJ2-2, is as follows: ETGVTQSPTHLIKTRGQQVTLRCSSQSGHNTVSWYQQALGQGPQFIFQYYREEENGRGNFPPRFSGLQFPNYSSELNVNALELDDSALYLCASSRGQGAFGELFFGEGSRLTVL.

The CDR3 protein is CASSFTGGGETQYF. The CDR3 region has the DNA TGTGCCAGTAGTTTTACAGGGGGCGGAGAGACCCAGTACTTC. The V gene is TRBV19, the J gene TRBJ2-5; 9 nucleotides line up with TRBD1. J lost 4 bases, V lost 5 bases, and 5 bases had no gene match. The CDR3 totals 14 residues. Germline CDR1 is LNHDA and CDR2 is SQIVND (reference sequence).

The gene calls are TRBV5-8 and TRBJ2-2; 8 positions match TRBD2. Germline V CDR1 and CDR2: SGHTS, YDEGEE. The CDR3 has 18 residues. V shed 3 bases and J 2 bases; nucleotides not matched to a gene: 12. The DNA for the CDR3 is TGTGCCAGCAGCTGGCAAAGGCCCGGGAGGGATAACACCGGGGAGCTGTTTTTT. This codes for CASSWQRPGRDNTGELFF.

This chain links TRBV7-9 with TRBJ2-7; TRBD2 matches at 10 bases. In germline, CDR1 is SEHNR, CDR2 FQNEAQ (reference sequence). V lost 4 bases and J lost 2; bases outside the gene matches: 17. The CDR3 extends over 19 amino acids. DNA for the CDR3: TGTGCCAGCAGCTCCCCGACCTGGTCGACTAGCGGGCGTGCCTACGAGCAGTACTTC. This gives the protein CASSSPTWSTSGRAYEQYF.

The V and J genes are TRBV10-3 and TRBJ2-5; 8 nucleotides align to TRBD2. The CDR3 is 16 amino acids. Germline lookup yields CDR1 ENHRY and CDR2 SYGVKD. Trimming cost V 10 bases and J 5 bases; bases outside gene matches: 18. The CDR3 protein is CASAWAGGLSSETQYF. CDR3 nucleotides: TGTGCCAGCGCGTGGGCGGGAGGCCTTTCTTCGGAGACCCAGTACTTC.